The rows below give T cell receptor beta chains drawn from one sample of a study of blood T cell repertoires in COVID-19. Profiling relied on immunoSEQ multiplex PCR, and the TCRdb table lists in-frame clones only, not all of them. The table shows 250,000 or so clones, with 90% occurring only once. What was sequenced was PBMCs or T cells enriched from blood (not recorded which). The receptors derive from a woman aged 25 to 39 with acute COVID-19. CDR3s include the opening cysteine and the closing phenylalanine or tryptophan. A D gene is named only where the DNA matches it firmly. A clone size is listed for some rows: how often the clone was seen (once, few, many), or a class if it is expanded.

TGTGCCACCAGCGAAGATAGGACAGGGGGTTTTTACGAGCAGTACTTC | CATSEDRTGGFYEQYF | TRBJ2-7 | TRBD1 | TRBV15 | 16 | -
TGCGCCAGCAGCTTGGCCGGGGGGACGGGAGAGACCCAGTACTTC | CASSLAGGTGETQYF | TRBJ2-5 | TRBD2 | TRBV5-1 | 15 | -
TGTGCCAGCAGTTGGGGGGGCACCGACTTGAACACTGAAGCTTTCTTT | CASSWGGTDLNTEAFF | TRBJ1-1 | - | TRBV28 | 16 | -
TGTGCCAGCAGTTCCCAGGGGTATGACACAGATACGCAGTATTTT | CASSSQGYDTDTQYF | TRBJ2-3 | - | TRBV27 | 15 | -
TGTGCCAGCAGCTTATATGCGGGAGGCAAATTTGACTACACCTTC | CASSLYAGGKFDYTF | TRBJ1-2 | - | TRBV7-9 | 15 | -
TGCGCCAGCAGCTTGGGGCAGGGTGAGCAGTTCTTC | CASSLGQGEQFF | TRBJ2-1 | - | TRBV5-1 | 12 | once
TGTGCCAGCTCACCAGGGGACAGTCGAGACACCATATATTTT | CASSPGDSRDTIYF | TRBJ1-3 | TRBD1 | TRBV18 | 14 | -
TGTGCCAGCAGCAGCAGACTAGCGGGAGGATCAGATACGCAGTATTTT | CASSSRLAGGSDTQYF | TRBJ2-3 | TRBD2 | TRBV7-2 | 16 | -
TGCGCCAGCAGCCAAGTAGGCAAACTAGCGGCTAACCAAGAGACCCAGTACTTC | CASSQVGKLAANQETQYF | TRBJ2-5 | TRBD2 | TRBV4-1 | 18 | -
TGTGCCAGCAGTGATAGGACGGGAACTGAAGCTTTCTTT | CASSDRTGTEAFF | TRBJ1-1 | - | TRBV6-4 | 13 | -
TGTGCCAGCAGGCCCGGGACTAGCTACGAGCAGTACTTC | CASRPGTSYEQYF | TRBJ2-7 | TRBD2 | TRBV27 | 13 | -
TGTGCCAGCAGCTTGGGAGGGCTGGCCACAGATACGCAGTATTTT | CASSLGGLATDTQYF | TRBJ2-3 | TRBD2 | TRBV11-3 | 15 | -
TGTGCCAGCAGTTTATTCCCCGGGGGTAGCACAGATACGCAGTATTTT | CASSLFPGGSTDTQYF | TRBJ2-3 | - | TRBV28 | 16 | once
TGTGCCAGCAGCAATCGGTCACCCCTCCACTTT | CASSNRSPLHF | TRBJ1-6 | - | TRBV7-9 | 11 | -
TGTGCCAGCAGCCAAGCTGGACTAAGGGGTCCCGAGCAGTACTTC | CASSQAGLRGPEQYF | TRBJ2-7 | - | TRBV3-1/TRBV3-2 | 15 | -
TGTGCCAGCAGTTTTATCGGGGACAATGAGCAGTTCTTC | CASSFIGDNEQFF | TRBJ2-1 | - | TRBV12-3/TRBV12-4 | 13 | -
TGCAGCGTTGGGTACGGGAGCACAGATACGCAGTATTTT | CSVGYGSTDTQYF | TRBJ2-3 | - | TRBV29-1 | 13 | -
TGTGCCAGCAGTCTAAGGACAGGGGTTTTCAACGAGCAGTACTTC | CASSLRTGVFNEQYF | TRBJ2-7 | TRBD1 | TRBV6-5 | 15 | -
TGTGCCAGCTCACCACCCGGGACAGGCTCCTACGAGCAGTACTTC | CASSPPGTGSYEQYF | TRBJ2-7 | TRBD1 | TRBV18 | 15 | -
TGTGCCAGCAGCCACAATAGCGGGAGGCATCTAAAGAATGAGCAGTTCTTC | CASSHNSGRHLKNEQFF | TRBJ2-1 | TRBD2 | TRBV11-2 | 17 | -
TGTGCCAGCAGTTTAGGCTCAGGGACAGATACGCAGTATTTT | CASSLGSGTDTQYF | TRBJ2-3 | - | TRBV27 | 14 | -
TGTGCCAGCAGTGACCGGGACAACCCCTACAATGAGCAGTTCTTC | CASSDRDNPYNEQFF | TRBJ2-1 | - | TRBV28 | 15 | -
TGTGCCAGCAGCTCCCGACAGGCCCACACCGGGGAGCTGTTTTTT | CASSSRQAHTGELFF | TRBJ2-2 | - | TRBV7-2 | 15 | -
TGTGCCAGTAGTATGATGGCAGGAACTTACTACGAGCAGTACTTC | CASSMMAGTYYEQYF | TRBJ2-7 | - | TRBV19 | 15 | -
TGTGCTAGTGGCACCACACTCCTAGCGGGCACCGGCACAGATACGCAGTATTTT | CASGTTLLAGTGTDTQYF | TRBJ2-3 | TRBD2 | TRBV12-5 | 18 | -
TGTGCCAGTAGTATGACAGGTTCCTACGAGCAGTACTTC | CASSMTGSYEQYF | TRBJ2-7 | - | TRBV19 | 13 | -
TGTGCCAGCAGTGGACAGGGAAATCAGCCCCAGCATTTT | CASSGQGNQPQHF | TRBJ1-5 | TRBD1 | TRBV2 | 13 | -
TGTGCCAGCAGGAGTAGTTTGAGTGAGCAGTTCTTC | CASRSSLSEQFF | TRBJ2-1 | - | TRBV2 | 12 | -
TGTGCCAGCAGCTTGGGACTAGCGGGAAACAATGAGCAGTTCTTC | CASSLGLAGNNEQFF | TRBJ2-1 | TRBD2 | TRBV7-9 | 15 | -
TGTGCCAGCAGTGGACTAGCGGGAGTGAGGATTCAGTACTTC | CASSGLAGVRIQYF | TRBJ2-4 | TRBD2 | TRBV2 | 14 | -
TGTGCCATCAGTGTGGGCCGAGGGGAGGGAAGCAATCAGCCCCAGCATTTT | CAISVGRGEGSNQPQHF | TRBJ1-5 | - | TRBV10-3 | 17 | -
TGTGCCAGTAGTATAGAGGGATTGGACAGGGGCGACGCCGGGGAGCTGTTTTTT | CASSIEGLDRGDAGELFF | TRBJ2-2 | TRBD1 | TRBV19 | 18 | -
TGTGCCAGCAGCTTAGCAGGTTGGGCCGGGGAGCTGTTTTTT | CASSLAGWAGELFF | TRBJ2-2 | - | TRBV11-2 | 14 | -
TGTGCCAGCATACTTGCGCAGTATTTT | CASILAQYF | TRBJ2-3 | - | TRBV21-1 | 9 | -
TGTGCCAGCAGTTTATTTGCGGGAGTAGGCGAGCAGTACTTC | CASSLFAGVGEQYF | TRBJ2-7 | TRBD2 | TRBV27 | 14 | -
TGTGCCAGCAGCCAGAAACGGGGACAGGGTACGGGCTACACCTTC | CASSQKRGQGTGYTF | TRBJ1-2 | TRBD1 | TRBV3-1/TRBV3-2 | 15 | -
TGTGCCAGCACCCAGGGGGGCGCCGGGGGAGAGACCCAGTACTTC | CASTQGGAGGETQYF | TRBJ2-5 | - | TRBV9 | 15 | once
TGCGCCAGCAGCTTAGGACCGGGACTAGCGTTAAATGAGCAGTTCTTC | CASSLGPGLALNEQFF | TRBJ2-1 | TRBD2 | TRBV5-1 | 16 | -
TGTGCCAGCAGGGAGACAGGGGGCACAGATACGCAGTATTTT | CASRETGGTDTQYF | TRBJ2-3 | TRBD1 | TRBV7-9 | 14 | -
TGTGCCAGCAGTTTATCTTGGGGCCGTAGCTCCTACGAGCAGTACTTC | CASSLSWGRSSYEQYF | TRBJ2-7 | - | TRBV27 | 16 | -
TGTGCCAGCAGTTACTCGGAGGGGATCCGTGGCTACACCTTC | CASSYSEGIRGYTF | TRBJ1-2 | - | TRBV6-5 | 14 | -
TGTGCCAGCAGAACGACGGGCCCGACAGCTAACTATGGCTACACCTTC | CASRTTGPTANYGYTF | TRBJ1-2 | - | TRBV28 | 16 | -
TGTGCCAGTGTGCTAGCGGGAGAGGAGAATGAGCAGTTCTTC | CASVLAGEENEQFF | TRBJ2-1 | TRBD2 | TRBV6-5 | 14 | -
TGTGCCAGCACTTCGGGTTGGGACACCGGGGAGCTGTTTTTT | CASTSGWDTGELFF | TRBJ2-2 | - | TRBV6-5 | 14 | many
TGTGCCAGCAGTGAACGCGTCCCTGAGGATAATTCACCCCTCCACTTT | CASSERVPEDNSPLHF | TRBJ1-6 | - | TRBV6-1 | 16 | -
TGTGCCAGCAGCCAAACCGACCTAGCGGTACCAGGTGATGAGCAGTTCTTC | CASSQTDLAVPGDEQFF | TRBJ2-1 | TRBD2 | TRBV4-2 | 17 | -
TGCGCCAGCAGCTTTCGGGGGAGGGCCGGAAACGAGCAGTACTTC | CASSFRGRAGNEQYF | TRBJ2-7 | TRBD2 | TRBV5-1 | 15 | -
TGTGCCAGCAGTTTTAGACAGTCCTACGAGCAGTACTTC | CASSFRQSYEQYF | TRBJ2-7 | - | TRBV27 | 13 | -
TGTGCCAGCAGTCCCGGGACTCAATCTGGGGCTTTCTTT | CASSPGTQSGAFF | TRBJ1-1 | - | TRBV6-5 | 13 | -
TGTGCCAGCAGCATGGGGGAGGGGATAGGCTCCTACAATGAGCAGTTCTTC | CASSMGEGIGSYNEQFF | TRBJ2-1 | TRBD2 | TRBV9 | 17 | once
TGTGCCAGCAGTGACTTCGGACAGGGGACCTACGAGCAGTACTTC | CASSDFGQGTYEQYF | TRBJ2-7 | TRBD1 | TRBV25-1 | 15 | -
TGTGCCAGTAGGGCGGGAGGGGGCACCGGGGAGCTGTTTTTT | CASRAGGGTGELFF | TRBJ2-2 | TRBD2 | TRBV19 | 14 | once
TGTGCCAGCAGCAGATCTAGCCTCGACACCGGGGAGCTGTTTTTT | CASSRSSLDTGELFF | TRBJ2-2 | - | TRBV2 | 15 | few
TGTGCCAGCAGCCCGATGGACAGTAACGACACAGATACGCAGTATTTT | CASSPMDSNDTDTQYF | TRBJ2-3 | - | TRBV11-3 | 16 | -
TGTGCCTGGAGTTGGGACATTCAGAACACTGAAGCTTTCTTT | CAWSWDIQNTEAFF | TRBJ1-1 | - | TRBV30 | 14 | -